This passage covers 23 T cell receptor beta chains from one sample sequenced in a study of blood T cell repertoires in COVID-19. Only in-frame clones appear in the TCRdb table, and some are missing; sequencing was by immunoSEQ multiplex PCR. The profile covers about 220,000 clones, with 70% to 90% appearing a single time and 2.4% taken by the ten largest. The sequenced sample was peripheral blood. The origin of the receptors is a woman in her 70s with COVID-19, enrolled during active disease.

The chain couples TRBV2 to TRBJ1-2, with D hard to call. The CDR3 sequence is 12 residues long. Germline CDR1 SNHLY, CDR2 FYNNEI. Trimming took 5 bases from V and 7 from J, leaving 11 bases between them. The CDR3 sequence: CASSSRLPGYTF. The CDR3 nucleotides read TGTGCCAGCAGTAGCAGGTTACCTGGCTACACCTTC. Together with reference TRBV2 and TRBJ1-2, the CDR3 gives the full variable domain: EPEVTQTPSHQVTQMGQEVILRCVPISNHLYFYWYRQILGQKVEFLVSFYNNEISEKSEIFDDQFSVERPDGSNFTLKIRSTKLEDSAMYFCASSSRLPGYTFGSGTRLTVV.

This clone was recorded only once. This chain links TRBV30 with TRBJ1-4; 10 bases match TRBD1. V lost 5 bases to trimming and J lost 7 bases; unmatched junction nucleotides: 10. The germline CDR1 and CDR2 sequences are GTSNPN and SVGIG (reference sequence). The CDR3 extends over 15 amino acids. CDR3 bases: TGTGCCTGGGGCCCCGGGACAGGGGATACTGAAAAACTGTTTTTT. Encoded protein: CAWGPGTGDTEKLFF.

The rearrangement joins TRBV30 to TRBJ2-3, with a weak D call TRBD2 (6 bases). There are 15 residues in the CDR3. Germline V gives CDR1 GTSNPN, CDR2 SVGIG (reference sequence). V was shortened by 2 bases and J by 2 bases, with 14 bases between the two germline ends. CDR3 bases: TGTGCCTGGAGTCGGTCCAGCGGGCACACAGATACGCAGTATTTT. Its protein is CAWSRSSGHTDTQYF. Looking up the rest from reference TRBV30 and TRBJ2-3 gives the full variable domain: SQTIHQWPATLVQPVGSPLSLECTVEGTSNPNLYWYRQAAGRGLQLLFYSVGIGQISSEVPQNLSASRPQDRQFILSSKKLLLSDSGFYLCAWSRSSGHTDTQYFGPGTRLTVL.

DNA for the CDR3: TGCGCTCCAGGGGGTGAAAAACTGTTTTTT. Residues: CAPGGEKLFF. V is TRBV29-1 and J is TRBJ1-4, with 7 bases lining up with TRBD1. The CDR3 runs 10 residues. CDR1 SQVTM and CDR2 ANQGSEA come from the germline V gene.

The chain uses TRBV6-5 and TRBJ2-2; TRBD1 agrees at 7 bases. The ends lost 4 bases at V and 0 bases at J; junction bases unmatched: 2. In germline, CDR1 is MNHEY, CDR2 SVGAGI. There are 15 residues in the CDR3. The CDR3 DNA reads TGTGCCAGCAGTTCAGGGGGTGCGAACACCGGGGAGCTGTTTTTT. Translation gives CASSSGGANTGELFF.

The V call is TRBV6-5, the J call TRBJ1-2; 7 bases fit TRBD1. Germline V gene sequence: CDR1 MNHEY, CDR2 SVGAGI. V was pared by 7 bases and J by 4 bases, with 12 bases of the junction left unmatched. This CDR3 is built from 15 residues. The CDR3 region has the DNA TGTGCCAGCACCTCAACAGGGGACCCTCCCTATGGCTACACCTTC. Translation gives CASTSTGDPPYGYTF.

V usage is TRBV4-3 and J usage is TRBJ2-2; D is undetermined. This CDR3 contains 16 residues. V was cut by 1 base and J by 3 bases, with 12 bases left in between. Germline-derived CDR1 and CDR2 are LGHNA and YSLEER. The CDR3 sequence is CASSQGSSRDTGELFF. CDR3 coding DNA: TGCGCCAGCAGCCAAGGGTCGAGCCGCGACACCGGGGAGCTGTTTTTT.

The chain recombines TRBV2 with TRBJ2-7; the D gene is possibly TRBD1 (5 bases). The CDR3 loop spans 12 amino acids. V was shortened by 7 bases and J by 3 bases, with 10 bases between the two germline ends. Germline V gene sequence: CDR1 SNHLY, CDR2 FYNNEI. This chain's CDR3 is CASNNQGYEQYF. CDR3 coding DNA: TGTGCCAGCAATAACCAGGGCTACGAGCAGTACTTC.

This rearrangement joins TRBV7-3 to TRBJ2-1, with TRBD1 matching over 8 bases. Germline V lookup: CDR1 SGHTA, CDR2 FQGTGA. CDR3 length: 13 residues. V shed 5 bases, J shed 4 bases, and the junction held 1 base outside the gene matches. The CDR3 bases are TGTGCCAGCAGCCGGGACAGGTACAATGAGCAGTTCTTC. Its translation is CASSRDRYNEQFF.

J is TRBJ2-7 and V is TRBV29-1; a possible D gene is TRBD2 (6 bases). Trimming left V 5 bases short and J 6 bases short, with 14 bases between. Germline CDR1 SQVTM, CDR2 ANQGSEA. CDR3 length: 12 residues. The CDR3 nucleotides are TGCAGCGTTTGGGACTCCTCGGGCGAGCAGTACTTC. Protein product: CSVWDSSGEQYF.

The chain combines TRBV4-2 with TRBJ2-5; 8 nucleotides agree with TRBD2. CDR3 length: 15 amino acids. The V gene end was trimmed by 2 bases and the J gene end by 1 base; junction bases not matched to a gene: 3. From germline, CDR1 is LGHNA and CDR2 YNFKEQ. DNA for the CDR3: TGTGCCAGCAGCCAACCCACTAGCGGCCAAGAGACCCAGTACTTC. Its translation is CASSQPTSGQETQYF.

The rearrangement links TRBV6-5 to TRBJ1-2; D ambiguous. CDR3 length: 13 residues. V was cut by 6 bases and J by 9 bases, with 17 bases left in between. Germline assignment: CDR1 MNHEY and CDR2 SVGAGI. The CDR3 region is CASSTSPLISYTF. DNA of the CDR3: TGTGCCAGCAGCACATCACCCCTCATAAGCTACACCTTC.

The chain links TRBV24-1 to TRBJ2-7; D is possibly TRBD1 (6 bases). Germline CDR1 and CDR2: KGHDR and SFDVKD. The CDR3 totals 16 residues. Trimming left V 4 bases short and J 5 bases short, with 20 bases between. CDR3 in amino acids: CATSESNRVPGDEQYF. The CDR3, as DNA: TGTGCCACCAGTGAGTCCAACAGGGTCCCGGGCGACGAGCAGTACTTC.

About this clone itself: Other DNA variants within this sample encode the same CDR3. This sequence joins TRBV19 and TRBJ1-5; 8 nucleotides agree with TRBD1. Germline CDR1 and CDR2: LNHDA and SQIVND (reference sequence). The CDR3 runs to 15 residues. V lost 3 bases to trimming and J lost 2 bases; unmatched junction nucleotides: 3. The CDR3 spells CASSISTGGNQPQHF. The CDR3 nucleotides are TGTGCCAGTAGTATCTCGACAGGGGGCAATCAGCCCCAGCATTTT.

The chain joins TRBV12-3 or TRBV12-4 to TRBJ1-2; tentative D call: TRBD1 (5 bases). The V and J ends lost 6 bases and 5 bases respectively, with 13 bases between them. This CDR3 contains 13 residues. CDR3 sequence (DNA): TGTGCCAGCAGCCGTACCGGGGGTTATGGCTACACCTTC. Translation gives CASSRTGGYGYTF.

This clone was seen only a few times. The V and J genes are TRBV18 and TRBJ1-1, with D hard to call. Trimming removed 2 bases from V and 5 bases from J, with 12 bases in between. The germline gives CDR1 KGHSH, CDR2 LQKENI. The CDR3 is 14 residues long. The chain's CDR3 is CASSPEAEWTEAFF. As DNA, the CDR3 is TGTGCCAGCTCACCAGAGGCTGAATGGACTGAAGCTTTCTTT.

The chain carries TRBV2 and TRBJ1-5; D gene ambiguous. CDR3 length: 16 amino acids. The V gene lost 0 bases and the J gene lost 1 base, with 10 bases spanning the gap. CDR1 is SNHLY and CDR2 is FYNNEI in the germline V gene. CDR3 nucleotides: TGTGCCAGCAGTGAAGCCGTGTTGAGGAGCAATCAGCCCCAGCATTTT. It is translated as CASSEAVLRSNQPQHF.

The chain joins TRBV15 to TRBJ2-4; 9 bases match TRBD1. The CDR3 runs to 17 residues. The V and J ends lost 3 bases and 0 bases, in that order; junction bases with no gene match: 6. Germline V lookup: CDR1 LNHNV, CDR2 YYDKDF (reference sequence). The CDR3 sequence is CATSSWTGAIAKNIQYF. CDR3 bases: TGTGCCACCAGCAGCTGGACAGGGGCTATAGCCAAAAACATTCAGTACTTC.

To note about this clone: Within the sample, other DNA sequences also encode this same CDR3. The CDR3 nucleotides are TGTGCCAGTAGTATAAGCGGTAGCTCCTACAATGAGCAGTTCTTC. Protein: CASSISGSSYNEQFF. This sequence joins TRBV19 and TRBJ2-1; tentative D call: TRBD2 (5 bases). The V gene lost 2 bases and the J gene lost 0 bases, with 8 bases spanning the gap. Per the germline V gene, CDR1 is LNHDA and CDR2 is SQIVND (reference sequence). The length of the CDR3 is 15 residues.

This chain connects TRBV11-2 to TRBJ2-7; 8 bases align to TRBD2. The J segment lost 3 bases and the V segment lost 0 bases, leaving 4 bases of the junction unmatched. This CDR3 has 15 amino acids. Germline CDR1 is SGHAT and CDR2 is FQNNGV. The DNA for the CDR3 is TGTGCCAGCAGCTTAGATCGACTAGCGATCTACGAGCAGTACTTC. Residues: CASSLDRLAIYEQYF.

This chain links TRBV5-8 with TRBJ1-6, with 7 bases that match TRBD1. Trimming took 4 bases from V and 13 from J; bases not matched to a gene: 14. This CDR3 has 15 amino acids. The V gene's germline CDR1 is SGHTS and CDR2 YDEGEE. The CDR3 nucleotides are TGTGCCAGCAGCGGGGGGACAGCCCGAGCCGGGCCCCTCCACTTT. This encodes CASSGGTARAGPLHF.

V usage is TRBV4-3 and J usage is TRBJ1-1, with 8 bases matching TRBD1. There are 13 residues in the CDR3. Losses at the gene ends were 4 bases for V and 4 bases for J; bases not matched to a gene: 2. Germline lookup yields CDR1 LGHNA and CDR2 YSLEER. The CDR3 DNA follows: TGCGCCAGCAGCCGTGGACAGGGCACTGAAGCTTTCTTT. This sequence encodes CASSRGQGTEAFF.

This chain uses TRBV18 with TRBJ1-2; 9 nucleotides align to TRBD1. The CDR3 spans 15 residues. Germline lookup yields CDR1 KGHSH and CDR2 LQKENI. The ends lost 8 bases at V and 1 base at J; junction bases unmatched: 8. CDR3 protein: CASNTGQGYNYGYTF. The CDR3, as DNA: TGTGCCAGCAACACGGGACAGGGATATAACTATGGCTACACCTTC.